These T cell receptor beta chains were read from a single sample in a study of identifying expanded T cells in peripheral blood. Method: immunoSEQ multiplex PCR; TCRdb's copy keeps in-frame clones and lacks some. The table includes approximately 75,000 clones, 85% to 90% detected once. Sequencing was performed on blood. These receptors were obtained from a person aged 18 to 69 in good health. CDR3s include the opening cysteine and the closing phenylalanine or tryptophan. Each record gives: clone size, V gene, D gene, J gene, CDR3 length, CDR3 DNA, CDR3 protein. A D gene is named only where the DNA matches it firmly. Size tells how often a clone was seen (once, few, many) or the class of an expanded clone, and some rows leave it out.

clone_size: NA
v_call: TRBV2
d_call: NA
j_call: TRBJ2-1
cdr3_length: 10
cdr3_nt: TGTGCCAGCAGAGTTAATGAGCAGTTCTTC
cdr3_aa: CASRVNEQFF

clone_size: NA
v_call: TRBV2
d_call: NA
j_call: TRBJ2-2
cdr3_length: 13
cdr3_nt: TGTGCCAGCAGGACGAGCGTGTCCGGGGAGCTGTTTTTT
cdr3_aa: CASRTSVSGELFF

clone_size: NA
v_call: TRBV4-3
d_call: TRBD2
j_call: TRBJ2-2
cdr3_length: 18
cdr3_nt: TGCGCCAGCAGCCAAGAAAGACTAGCGGGGGTTTACACCGGGGAGCTGTTTTTT
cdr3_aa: CASSQERLAGVYTGELFF

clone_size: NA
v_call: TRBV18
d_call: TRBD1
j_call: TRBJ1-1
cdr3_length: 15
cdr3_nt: TGTGCCAGCTCACTCCGGGACAGGTCTAACACTGAAGCTTTCTTT
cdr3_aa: CASSLRDRSNTEAFF

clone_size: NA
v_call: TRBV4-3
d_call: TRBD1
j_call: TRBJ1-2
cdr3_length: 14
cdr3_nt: TGCGCCAGCAGCTCTAACAGGGGAGGCTATGGCTACACCTTC
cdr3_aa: CASSSNRGGYGYTF

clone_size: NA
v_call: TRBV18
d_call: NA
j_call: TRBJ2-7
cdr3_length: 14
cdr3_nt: TGTGCCAGCTCAGCCGACAGGAGCTCCTACGAGCAGTACTTC
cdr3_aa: CASSADRSSYEQYF

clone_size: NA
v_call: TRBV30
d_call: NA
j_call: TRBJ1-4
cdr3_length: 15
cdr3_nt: TGTGCCTGGAGTGTAAAGGGGTCAACTAATGAAAAACTGTTTTTT
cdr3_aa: CAWSVKGSTNEKLFF

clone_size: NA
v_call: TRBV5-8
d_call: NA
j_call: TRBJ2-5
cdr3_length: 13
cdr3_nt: TGTGCCAGCAGCTTCAATCTCCAAGAGACCCAGTACTTC
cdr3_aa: CASSFNLQETQYF

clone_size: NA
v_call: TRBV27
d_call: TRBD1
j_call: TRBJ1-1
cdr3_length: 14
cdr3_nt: TGTGCCAGCAGGACAGGGGGAGTGGGGACTGAAGCTTTCTTT
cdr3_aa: CASRTGGVGTEAFF

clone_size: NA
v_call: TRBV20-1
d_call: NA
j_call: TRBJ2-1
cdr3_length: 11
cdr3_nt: TGCAGTGCTAGGGGAGGTAATGAGCAGTTCTTC
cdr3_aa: CSARGGNEQFF

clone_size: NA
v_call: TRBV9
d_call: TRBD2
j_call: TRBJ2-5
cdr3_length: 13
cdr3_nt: TGTGCCAGCAGCGTAGATGGGACTAAGACCCAGTACTTC
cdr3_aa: CASSVDGTKTQYF

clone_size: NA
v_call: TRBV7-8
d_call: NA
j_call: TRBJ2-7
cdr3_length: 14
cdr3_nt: TGTGCCAGCAGCTTAACCCCAGGGTCCTACGAGCAGTACTTC
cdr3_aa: CASSLTPGSYEQYF

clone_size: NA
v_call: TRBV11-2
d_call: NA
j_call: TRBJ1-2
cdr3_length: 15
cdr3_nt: TGTGCCAGCAGCTTAGATCTCTGGGGGGAAGATGGCTACACCTTC
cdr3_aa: CASSLDLWGEDGYTF

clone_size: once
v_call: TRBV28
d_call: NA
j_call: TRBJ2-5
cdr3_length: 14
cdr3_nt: TGTGCCAGCAGTCCGCCGGGACGGGGAGAGACCCAGTACTTC
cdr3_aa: CASSPPGRGETQYF

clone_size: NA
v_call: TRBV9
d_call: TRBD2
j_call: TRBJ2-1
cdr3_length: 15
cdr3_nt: TGTGCCAGCAGCGATAGCGGGAGGGGGTTCGATGAGCAGTTCTTC
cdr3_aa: CASSDSGRGFDEQFF

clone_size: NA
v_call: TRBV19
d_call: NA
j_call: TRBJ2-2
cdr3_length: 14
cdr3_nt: TGTGCCAGCCTAAGGGGGGGAAGGACCGGGGAGCTGTTTTTT
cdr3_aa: CASLRGGRTGELFF

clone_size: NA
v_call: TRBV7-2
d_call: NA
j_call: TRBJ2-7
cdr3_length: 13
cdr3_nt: TGTGCCAGCAGCTTAACACTCTGGGGGGAGCAGTACTTC
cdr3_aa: CASSLTLWGEQYF

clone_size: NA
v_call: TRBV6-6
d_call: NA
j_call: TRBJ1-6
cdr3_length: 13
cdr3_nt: TGTGCCAGCAGTTACTCGGGGACTTCACCCCTCCACTTT
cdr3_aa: CASSYSGTSPLHF

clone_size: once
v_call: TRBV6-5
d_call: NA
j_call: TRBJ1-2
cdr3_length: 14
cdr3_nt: TGTGCCAGCAGTTACTCGGTTGCCCGAGGCGGCTACACCTTC
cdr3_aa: CASSYSVARGGYTF

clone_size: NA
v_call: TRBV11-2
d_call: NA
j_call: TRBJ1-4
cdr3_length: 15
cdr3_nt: TGTGCCAGCAGCTTAAGGGGGGCAGGGACGCAAAAACTGTTTTTT
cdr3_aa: CASSLRGAGTQKLFF

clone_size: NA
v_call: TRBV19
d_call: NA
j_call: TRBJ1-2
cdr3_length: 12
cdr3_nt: TGTGCCAGTAGTACAGGGAGCAGGGGCTACACCTTC
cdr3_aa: CASSTGSRGYTF

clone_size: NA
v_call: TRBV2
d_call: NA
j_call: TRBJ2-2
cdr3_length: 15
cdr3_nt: TGTGCCAGCAGTGAGAACAGTAGAGGGGCCGGGGAGCTGTTTTTT
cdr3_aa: CASSENSRGAGELFF

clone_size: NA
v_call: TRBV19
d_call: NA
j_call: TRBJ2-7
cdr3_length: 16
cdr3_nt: TGTGCCAGTAGTACCCTTCCGGGGGCGGGAGCGCGGGAGCAGTACTTC
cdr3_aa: CASSTLPGAGAREQYF

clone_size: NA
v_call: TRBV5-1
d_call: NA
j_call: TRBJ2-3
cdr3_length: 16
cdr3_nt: TGCGCCAGCAGCTTCTCTAGCTCAACCGATGGGGATACGCAGTATTTT
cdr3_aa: CASSFSSSTDGDTQYF

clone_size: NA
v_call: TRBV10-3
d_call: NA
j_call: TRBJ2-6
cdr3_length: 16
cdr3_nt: TGTGCCATCAGTCCCACGTCGGGATCTGGGGCCAACGTCCTGACTTTC
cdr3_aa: CAISPTSGSGANVLTF

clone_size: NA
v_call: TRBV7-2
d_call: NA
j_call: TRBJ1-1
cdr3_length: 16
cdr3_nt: TGTGCCAGCAGCTTAGTCCTGTTGTCCCGCAGAAGTGAAGCTTTCTTT
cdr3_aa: CASSLVLLSRRSEAFF

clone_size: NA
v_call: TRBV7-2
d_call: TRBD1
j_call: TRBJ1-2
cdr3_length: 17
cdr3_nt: TGTGCCAGCAGCTTAGCAAGTGGACAGGGAGAAAACTATGGCTACACCTTC
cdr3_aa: CASSLASGQGENYGYTF

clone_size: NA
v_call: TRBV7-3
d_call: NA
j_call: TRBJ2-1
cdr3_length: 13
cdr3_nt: TGTGCCAGCAGCTTAAACAGCCACAATGAGCAGTTCTTC
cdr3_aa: CASSLNSHNEQFF

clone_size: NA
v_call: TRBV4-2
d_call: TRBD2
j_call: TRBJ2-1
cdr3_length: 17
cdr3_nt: TGTGCCAGCAGCTCGCTAGGAGCGGGAAGGTTAGACAATGAGCAGTTCTTC
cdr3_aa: CASSSLGAGRLDNEQFF